The clone carrying this TCR beta chain was picked up a small number of times. As yet, its antigen is unknown. These data come from a study of beta chain features in type 1 diabetes. Whole-study results and caveats: Shorter TCRB CDR3s, moderately but significantly so, were found in Type 1 diabetes patients in all four CD4+ subsets.

The entirety of the isolated RNA underwent reverse transcription, so expressed TCRB transcripts were sequenced. The protocol was immunoSEQ multiplex PCR, while the TCRdb copy is restricted to in-frame clones and leaves out a portion. The top ten clones hold about 0.57% of a sample with 85,000 to 110,000 clones, 25% to 30% of them seen once. The clonotype comes from a woman aged 18-30 years with type 1 diabetes. Material: central memory CD4+ T cells from blood.

The chain's CDR3 is CASSPRNGGTGELFF. The DNA of the CDR3 is TGTGCCAGCTCACCACGGAACGGAGGGACCGGGGAGCTGTTTTTT. The chain is built from TRBV18 and TRBJ2-2; TRBD2 might be the D (6 bases). V lost 1 base and J lost 5, with 11 bases in between. The germline CDR1 and CDR2 sequences are KGHSH and LQKENI. The CDR3 contains 15 residues. Complete variable domain (other parts from reference TRBV18 and TRBJ2-2): NAGVMQNPRHLVRRRGQEARLRCSPMKGHSHVYWYRQLPEEGLKFMVYLQKENIIDESGMPKERFSAEFPKEGPSILRIQQVVRGDSAAYFCASSPRNGGTGELFFGEGSRLTVL.